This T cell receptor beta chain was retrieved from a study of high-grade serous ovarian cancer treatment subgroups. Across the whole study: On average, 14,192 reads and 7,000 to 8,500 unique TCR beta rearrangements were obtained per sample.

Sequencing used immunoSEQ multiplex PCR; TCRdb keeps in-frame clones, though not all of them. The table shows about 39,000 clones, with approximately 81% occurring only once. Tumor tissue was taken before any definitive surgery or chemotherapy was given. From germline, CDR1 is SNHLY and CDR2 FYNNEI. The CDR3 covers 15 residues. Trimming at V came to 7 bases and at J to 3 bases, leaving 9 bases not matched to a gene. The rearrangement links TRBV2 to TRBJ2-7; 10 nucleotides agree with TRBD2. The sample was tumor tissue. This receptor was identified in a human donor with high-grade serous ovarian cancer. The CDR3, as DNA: TGTGCCAGCACCGTCGGGACTAGCGCCTTCTACGAGCAGTACTTC. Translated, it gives CASTVGTSAFYEQYF.